This is a list of T cell receptor beta chains from one sample in a study of human T cells and chemical hapten exposure. MiXCR was run by TCRdb on the RACE reads, yielding one entry per CDR3 protein. The sample includes approximately 85,000 distinct CDR3 sequences, approximately 10% seen only once; the top ten take around 2.5%. This specimen was whole blood, taken in connection with sensitization to the hapten diphenylcyclopropenone (DPC). The receptor source for this set is a woman in her twenties or thirties with alopecia areata. Some clones in this sample may be carry-over from other donors' samples. CDR3s include the opening cysteine and the closing phenylalanine or tryptophan. A D gene is named only where the DNA matches it firmly. Clone size is given for some rows only: seen once, a few or many times, or a class if the clone is expanded.

d_call,v_call,j_call,clone_size,cdr3_aa,cdr3_nt
TRBD1,TRBV7-9,TRBJ1-2,few,CASSRTGFYGYTF,TGTGCCAGCAGCCGGACAGGGTTCTATGGCTACACCTTC
-,TRBV20-1,TRBJ2-1,many,CSASPAESYNEQFF,TGCAGTGCTAGTCCAGCGGAGAGCTACAATGAGCAGTTCTTC
TRBD2,TRBV11-1,TRBJ2-7,many,CASSYGLAGGRYEQYF,TGTGCCAGCAGCTACGGACTAGCGGGAGGTCGCTACGAGCAGTACTTC
-,TRBV7-3,TRBJ2-5,-,CASSLAGQSKETQYF,TGTGCCAGCAGCTTAGCGGGACAGTCTAAAGAGACCCAGTACTTC
-,TRBV11-2,TRBJ2-3,many,CASSLGPGGDTQYF,TGTGCCAGCAGCCTTGGACCGGGTGGAGATACGCAGTATTTT
TRBD2,TRBV10-2,TRBJ2-3,many,CASRRAGVRADTQYF,TGCGCCAGCAGACGAGCGGGAGTTCGGGCAGATACGCAGTATTTT
TRBD1,TRBV29-1,TRBJ1-1,once,CSVEQGVSEAFF,TGCAGCGTTGAACAGGGGGTCTCTGAAGCTTTCTTT
-,TRBV29-1,TRBJ2-1,-,CSVFSATQFF,TGCAGCGTCTTTAGCGCGACCCAGTTCTTC
TRBD2,TRBV3-1,TRBJ2-1,many,CASSPGGLSSYNEQFF,TGTGCCAGCAGCCCCGGGGGGTTGAGCTCCTACAATGAGCAGTTCTTC
-,TRBV29-1,TRBJ2-2,many,CSAPRPDQGTGELFF,TGCAGCGCCCCCCGACCCGACCAGGGGACCGGGGAGCTGTTTTTT
-,TRBV5-1,TRBJ2-3,-,CASSSLPTDTQYF,TGCGCCAGCAGCTCACTGCCCACAGATACGCAGTATTTT
-,TRBV4-2,TRBJ2-3,-,CASSQDFVRAYTDTQYF,TGTGCCAGCAGCCAAGATTTCGTACGAGCATACACAGATACGCAGTATTTT
TRBD2,TRBV6-2/TRBV6-3,TRBJ2-1,many,CASSYSSRLAGGLSEQFF,TGTGCCAGCAGTTACTCGAGTCGCCTAGCGGGGGGGCTTAGTGAGCAGTTCTTC
-,TRBV19,TRBJ1-4,-,CASSIGQLNEKLFF,TGTGCCAGTAGTATAGGACAGTTAAATGAAAAACTGTTTTTT
TRBD2,TRBV9,TRBJ2-2,few,CASSVGSGVNTGELFF,TGTGCCAGCAGCGTCGGTAGCGGGGTGAACACCGGGGAGCTGTTTTTT
-,TRBV3-1,TRBJ2-5,many,CASSQSGDKQETQYF,TGTGCCAGCAGCCAATCGGGGGACAAGCAAGAGACCCAGTACTTC
-,TRBV7-2,TRBJ2-5,-,CASSPPSWETQYF,TGTGCCAGCAGCCCCCCTTCTTGGGAGACCCAGTACTTC
TRBD1,TRBV29-1,TRBJ2-7,many,CSVAGTGVSYEQYF,TGCAGCGTAGCCGGGACAGGGGTGTCCTACGAGCAGTACTTC
-,TRBV20-1,TRBJ2-1,many,CSARVTGEQFF,TGCAGTGCCAGGGTTACGGGTGAGCAGTTCTTC
TRBD2,TRBV7-2,TRBJ2-3,many,CASSPRRGADTQYF,TGTGCCAGCAGCCCCCGTCGGGGGGCAGATACGCAGTATTTT
-,TRBV25-1,TRBJ2-1,many,CASSVRGNEQFF,TGTGCCAGCAGTGTAAGGGGAAATGAGCAGTTCTTC
TRBD1,TRBV3-1,TRBJ2-3,few,CASSPDRSTDTQYF,TGTGCCAGCAGCCCGGACAGGAGCACAGATACGCAGTATTTT
-,TRBV18,TRBJ1-1,many,CASSPPGNTEAFF,TGTGCCAGCTCACCGCCGGGGAACACTGAAGCTTTCTTT
TRBD1,TRBV7-2,TRBJ1-3,many,CASSSAGTGKGNTIYF,TGTGCCAGCAGCTCCGCCGGGACAGGGAAGGGAAACACCATATATTTT
-,TRBV29-1,TRBJ1-4,few,CSVEIGPSNLFF,TGCAGCGTTGAGATCGGGCCTAGCAACCTGTTTTTT
TRBD2,TRBV7-2,TRBJ2-7,many,CASSWTSGSRSEQYF,TGTGCCAGCAGCTGGACTAGCGGGAGTAGGAGCGAGCAGTACTTC
TRBD2,TRBV28,TRBJ2-7,many,CASTAGTTSYEQYF,TGTGCCAGCACCGCCGGGACTACCTCCTACGAGCAGTACTTC
-,TRBV29-1,TRBJ2-7,-,CSVRAGEQYF,TGCAGTGTAAGGGCGGGCGAGCAGTACTTC
TRBD2,TRBV5-4,TRBJ2-2,many,CASSPPGTSGIGELFF,TGTGCCAGCAGCCCCCCGGGGACTAGCGGGATCGGGGAGCTGTTTTTT
-,TRBV5-1,TRBJ1-1,few,CASSLINDSEAFF,TGCGCCAGCAGCTTGATTAATGACAGTGAAGCTTTCTTT
TRBD2,TRBV12-3/TRBV12-4,TRBJ2-1,once,CASSPGTSGYNEQFF,TGTGCCAGCAGCCCGGGGACTAGCGGCTACAATGAGCAGTTCTTC
-,TRBV4-1,TRBJ2-3,few,CASSQMKDTQYF,TGCGCCAGCAGCCAAATGAAGGATACGCAGTATTTT
-,TRBV5-1,TRBJ2-3,-,CASSLRGTFTDTQYF,TGCGCCAGCAGCTTGAGGGGGACCTTCACAGATACGCAGTATTTT
-,TRBV29-1,TRBJ1-4,many,CSVRIGGSSEKLFF,TGCAGCGTACGGATTGGGGGGAGCTCTGAAAAACTGTTTTTT
TRBD2,TRBV7-8,TRBJ2-3,many,CASSASGITSTDTQYF,TGTGCCAGCTCCGCTAGCGGTATTACTAGCACAGATACGCAGTATTTT
-,TRBV6-5,TRBJ2-7,many,CASSYSTGNDEQYF,TGTGCCAGCAGTTACTCTACAGGGAACGACGAGCAGTACTTC
TRBD1,TRBV7-3,TRBJ2-5,many,CASSLTGTGEETQYF,TGTGCCAGCAGCTTAACAGGAACAGGGGAAGAGACCCAGTACTTC
TRBD1,TRBV7-2,TRBJ1-5,-,CASSPSTGGRLRNQPQHF,TGTGCCAGCAGCCCTTCGACAGGGGGGAGGTTACGCAATCAGCCCCAGCATTTT
TRBD2,TRBV7-9,TRBJ2-3,many,CASSWPSGGTSDTQYF,TGTGCCAGCAGCTGGCCTAGCGGGGGCACCTCAGATACGCAGTATTTT
-,TRBV7-9,TRBJ2-1,many,CASSPWTGNEQFF,TGTGCCAGCAGCCCGTGGACGGGCAATGAGCAGTTCTTC
-,TRBV7-9,TRBJ1-1,-,CASSLQSADTEAFF,TGTGCCAGCAGCTTACAATCAGCGGACACTGAAGCTTTCTTT
-,TRBV7-9,TRBJ2-2,few,CASSLDGITGELFF,TGTGCCAGCAGCTTAGACGGTATCACCGGGGAGCTGTTTTTT
-,TRBV7-9,TRBJ2-6,many,CASSSGLSGANVLTF,TGTGCCAGCAGCTCCGGGCTATCTGGGGCCAACGTCCTGACTTTC